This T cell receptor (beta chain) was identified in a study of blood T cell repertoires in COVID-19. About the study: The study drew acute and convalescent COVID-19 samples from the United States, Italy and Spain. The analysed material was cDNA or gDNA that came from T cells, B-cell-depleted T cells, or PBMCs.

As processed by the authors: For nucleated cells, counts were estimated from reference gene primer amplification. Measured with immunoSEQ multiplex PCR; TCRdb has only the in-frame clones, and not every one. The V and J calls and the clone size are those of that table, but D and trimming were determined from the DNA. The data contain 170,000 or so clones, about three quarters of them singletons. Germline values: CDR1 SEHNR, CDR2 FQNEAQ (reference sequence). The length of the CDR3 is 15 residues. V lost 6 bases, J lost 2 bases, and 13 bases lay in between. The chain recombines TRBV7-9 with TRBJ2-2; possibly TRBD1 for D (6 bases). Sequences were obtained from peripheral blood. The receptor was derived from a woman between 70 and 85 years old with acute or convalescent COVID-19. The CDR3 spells CASSRWDTNTGELFF. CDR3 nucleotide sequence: TGTGCCAGCAGTCGCTGGGACACAAACACCGGGGAGCTGTTTTTT. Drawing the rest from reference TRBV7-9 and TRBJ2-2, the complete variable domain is DTGVSQNPRHKITKRGQNVTFRCDPISEHNRLYWYRQTLGQGPEFLTYFQNEAQLEKSRLLSDRFSAERPKGSFSTLEIQRTEQGDSAMYLCASSRWDTNTGELFFGEGSRLTVL.